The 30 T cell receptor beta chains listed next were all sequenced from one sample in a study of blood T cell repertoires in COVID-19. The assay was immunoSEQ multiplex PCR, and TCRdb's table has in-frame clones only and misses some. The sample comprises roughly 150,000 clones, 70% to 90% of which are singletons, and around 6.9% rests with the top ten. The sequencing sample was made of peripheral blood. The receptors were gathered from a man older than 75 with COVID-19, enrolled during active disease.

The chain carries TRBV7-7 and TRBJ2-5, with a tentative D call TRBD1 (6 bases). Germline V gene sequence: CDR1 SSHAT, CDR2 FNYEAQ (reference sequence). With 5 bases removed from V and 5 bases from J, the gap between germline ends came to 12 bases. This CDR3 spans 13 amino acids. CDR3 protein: CASSPNRGETQYF. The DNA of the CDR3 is TGTGCCAGCAGCCCAAATAGGGGGGAGACCCAGTACTTC.

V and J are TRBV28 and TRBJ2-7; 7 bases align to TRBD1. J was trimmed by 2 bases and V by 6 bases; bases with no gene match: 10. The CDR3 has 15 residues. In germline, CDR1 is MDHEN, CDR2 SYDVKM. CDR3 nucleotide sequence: TGTGCCAGCAGGGGGGTCCTGACAGGGACCTACGAGCAGTACTTC. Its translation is CASRGVLTGTYEQYF.

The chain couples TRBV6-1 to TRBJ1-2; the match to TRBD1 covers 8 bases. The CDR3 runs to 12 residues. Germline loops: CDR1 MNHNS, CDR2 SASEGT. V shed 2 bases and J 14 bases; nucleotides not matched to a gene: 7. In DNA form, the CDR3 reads TGTGCCAGCAGTGAACCGGACAGGGTAGAGACCTTC. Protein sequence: CASSEPDRVETF.

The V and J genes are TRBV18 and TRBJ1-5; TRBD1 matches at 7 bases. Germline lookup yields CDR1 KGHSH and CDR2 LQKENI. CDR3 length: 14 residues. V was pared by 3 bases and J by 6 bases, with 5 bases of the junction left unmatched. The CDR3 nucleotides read TGTGCCAGCTCACCCGGGACAGCGAGTCAGCCCCAGCATTTT. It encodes CASSPGTASQPQHF.

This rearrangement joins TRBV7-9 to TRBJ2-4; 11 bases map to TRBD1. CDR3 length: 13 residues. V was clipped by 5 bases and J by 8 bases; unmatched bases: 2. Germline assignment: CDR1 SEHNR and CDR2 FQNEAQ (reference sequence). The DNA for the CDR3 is TGTGCCAGCAGCCCGGGACAGGGGGACATTCAGTACTTC. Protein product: CASSPGQGDIQYF. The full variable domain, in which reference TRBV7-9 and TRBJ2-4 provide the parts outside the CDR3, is DTGVSQNPRHKITKRGQNVTFRCDPISEHNRLYWYRQTLGQGPEFLTYFQNEAQLEKSRLLSDRFSAERPKGSFSTLEIQRTEQGDSAMYLCASSPGQGDIQYFGAGTRLSVL.

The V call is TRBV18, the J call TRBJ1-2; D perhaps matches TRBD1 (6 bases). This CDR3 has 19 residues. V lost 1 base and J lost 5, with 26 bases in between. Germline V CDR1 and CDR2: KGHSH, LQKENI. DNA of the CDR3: TGTGCCAGCTCACCACGGATTGAAGATTGGGGCAGGGGAGCGTATGGCTACACCTTC. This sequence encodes CASSPRIEDWGRGAYGYTF.

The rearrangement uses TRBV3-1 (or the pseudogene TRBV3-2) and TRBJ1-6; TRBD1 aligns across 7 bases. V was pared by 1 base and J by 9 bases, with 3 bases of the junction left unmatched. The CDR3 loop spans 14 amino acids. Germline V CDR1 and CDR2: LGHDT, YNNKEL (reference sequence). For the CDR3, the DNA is TGTGCCAGCAGCCAAGGACAGGGCAGTTCACCCCTCCACTTT. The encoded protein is CASSQGQGSSPLHF.

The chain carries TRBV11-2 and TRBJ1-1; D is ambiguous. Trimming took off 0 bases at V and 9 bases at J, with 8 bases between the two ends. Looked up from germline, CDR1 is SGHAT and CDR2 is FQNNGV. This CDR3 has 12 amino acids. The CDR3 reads CASSLDLGKAFF. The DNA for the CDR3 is TGTGCCAGCAGCTTAGATCTCGGTAAAGCTTTCTTT.

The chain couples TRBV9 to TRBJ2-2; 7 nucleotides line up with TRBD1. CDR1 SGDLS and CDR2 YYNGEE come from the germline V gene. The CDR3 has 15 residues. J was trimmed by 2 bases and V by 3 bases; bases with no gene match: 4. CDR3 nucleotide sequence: TGTGCCAGCAGCGCGACAGGGTTTAACACCGGGGAGCTGTTTTTT. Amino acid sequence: CASSATGFNTGELFF. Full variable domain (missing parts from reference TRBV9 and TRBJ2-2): DSGVTQTPKHLITATGQRVTLRCSPRSGDLSVYWYQQSLDQGLQFLIQYYNGEERAKGNILERFSAQQFPDLHSELNLSSLELGDSALYFCASSATGFNTGELFFGEGSRLTVL.

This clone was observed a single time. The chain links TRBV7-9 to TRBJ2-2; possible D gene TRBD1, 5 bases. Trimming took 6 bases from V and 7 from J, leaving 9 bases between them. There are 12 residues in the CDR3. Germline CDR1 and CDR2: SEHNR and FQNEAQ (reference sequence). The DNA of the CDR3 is TGTGCCAGCAGTTTACAGGTCGGGGAGCTGTTTTTT. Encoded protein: CASSLQVGELFF.

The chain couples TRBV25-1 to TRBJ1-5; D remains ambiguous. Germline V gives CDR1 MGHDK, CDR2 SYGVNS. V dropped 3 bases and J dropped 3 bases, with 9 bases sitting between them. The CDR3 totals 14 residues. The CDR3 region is CASSDPGPNQPQHF. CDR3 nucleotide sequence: TGTGCCAGCAGTGACCCTGGGCCCAATCAGCCCCAGCATTTT. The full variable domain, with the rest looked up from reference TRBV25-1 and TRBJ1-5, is EADIYQTPRYLVIGTGKKITLECSQTMGHDKMYWYQQDPGMELHLIHYSYGVNSTEKGDLSSESTVSRIRTEHFPLTLESARPSHTSQYLCASSDPGPNQPQHFGDGTRLSIL.

CDR3 bases: TGTGCCAGCAGTCCAGCGGGGGGGCTTCTTACGCAGTATTTT. It encodes CASSPAGGLLTQYF. V is TRBV27 and J is TRBJ2-3; 10 bases agree with TRBD2. CDR3 length equals 14 residues. The germline V gene has CDR1 MNHEY and CDR2 SMNVEV (reference sequence). The J segment lost 8 bases and the V segment lost 5 bases, leaving 7 bases of the junction unmatched.

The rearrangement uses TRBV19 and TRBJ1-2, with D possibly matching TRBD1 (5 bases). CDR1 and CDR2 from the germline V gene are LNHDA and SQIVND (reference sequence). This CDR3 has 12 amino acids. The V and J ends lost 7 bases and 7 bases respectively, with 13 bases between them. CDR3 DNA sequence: TGTGCCAGTACCTATATTCAGGGTGGCTACACCTTC. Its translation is CASTYIQGGYTF.

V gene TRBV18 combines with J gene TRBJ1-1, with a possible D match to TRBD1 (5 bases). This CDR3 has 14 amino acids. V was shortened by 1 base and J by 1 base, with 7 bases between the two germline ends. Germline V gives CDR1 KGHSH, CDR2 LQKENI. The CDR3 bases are TGTGCCAGCTCACCACAGGGGCAGAACACTGAAGCTTTCTTT. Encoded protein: CASSPQGQNTEAFF.

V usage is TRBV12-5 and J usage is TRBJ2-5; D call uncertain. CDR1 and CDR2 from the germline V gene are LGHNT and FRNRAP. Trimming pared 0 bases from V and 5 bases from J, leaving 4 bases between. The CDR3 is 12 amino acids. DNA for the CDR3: TGTGCTAGTGGTTTGGTACAGGAGACCCAGTACTTC. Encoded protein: CASGLVQETQYF.

CDR3 residues: CSATLSHEQFF. The CDR3 nucleotides read TGCAGTGCCACCCTCAGTCATGAGCAGTTCTTC. The chain is built from TRBV20-1 and TRBJ2-1; no definite D call. The CDR3 loop spans 11 amino acids. Trimming shortened V by 6 bases and J by 8 bases, and 11 bases separated the two germline ends. Germline assignment: CDR1 DFQATT and CDR2 SNEGSKA (reference sequence).

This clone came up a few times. CDR3 in DNA: TGTGCCAGCAGCCCTCTCCAGGGGGCTCCCAATGAAAAACTGTTTTTT. Translation gives CASSPLQGAPNEKLFF. This chain links TRBV11-2 with TRBJ1-4, with 8 bases matching TRBD1. The V gene's germline CDR1 is SGHAT and CDR2 FQNNGV. V dropped 5 bases and J dropped 5; count of bases not matched to a gene: 10. The CDR3 loop spans 16 amino acids.

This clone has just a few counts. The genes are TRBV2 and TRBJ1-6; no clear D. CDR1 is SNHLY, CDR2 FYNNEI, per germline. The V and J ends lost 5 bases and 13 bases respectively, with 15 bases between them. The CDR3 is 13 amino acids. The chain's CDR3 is CASSPDGGLPLHF. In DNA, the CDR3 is TGTGCCAGCAGTCCGGACGGAGGTTTGCCCCTCCACTTT.

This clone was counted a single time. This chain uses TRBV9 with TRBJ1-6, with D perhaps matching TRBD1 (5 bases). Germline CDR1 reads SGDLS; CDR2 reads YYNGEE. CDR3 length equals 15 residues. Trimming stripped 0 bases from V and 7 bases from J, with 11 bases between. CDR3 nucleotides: TGTGCCAGCAGCGTAGGGTCAGGGCGCAATTCACCCCTCCACTTT. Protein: CASSVGSGRNSPLHF.

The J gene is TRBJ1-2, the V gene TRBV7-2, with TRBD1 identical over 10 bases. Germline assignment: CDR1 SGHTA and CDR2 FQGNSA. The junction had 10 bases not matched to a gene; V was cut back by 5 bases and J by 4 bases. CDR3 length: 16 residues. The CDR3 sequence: CASSPLGTGAIYGYTF. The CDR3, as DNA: TGTGCCAGCAGCCCCCTAGGGACAGGGGCTATCTATGGCTACACCTTC.

CDR3 loop: CASTGQRNNEQFF. In DNA form, the CDR3 reads TGTGCCAGCACAGGGCAGCGAAACAATGAGCAGTTCTTC. The rearrangement uses TRBV12-3 or TRBV12-4 and TRBJ2-1; weak D call: TRBD1 (5 bases). V lost 7 bases, J lost 5 bases, and 12 bases lay in between. The CDR3 is made up of 13 amino acids.

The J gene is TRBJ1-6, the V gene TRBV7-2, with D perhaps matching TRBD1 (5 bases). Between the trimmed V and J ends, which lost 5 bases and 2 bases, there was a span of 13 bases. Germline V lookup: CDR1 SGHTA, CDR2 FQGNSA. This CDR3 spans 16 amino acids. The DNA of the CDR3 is TGTGCCAGCAGCCCCGCGGGGGAAGCCTATAATTCACCCCTCCACTTT. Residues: CASSPAGEAYNSPLHF.

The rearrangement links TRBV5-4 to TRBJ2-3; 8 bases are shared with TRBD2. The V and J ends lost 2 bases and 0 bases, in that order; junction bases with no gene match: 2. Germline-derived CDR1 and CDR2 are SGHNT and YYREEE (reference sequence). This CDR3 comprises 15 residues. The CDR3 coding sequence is TGTGCCAGCAGCTTCCGGGGGGGAAGCACAGATACGCAGTATTTT. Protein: CASSFRGGSTDTQYF.

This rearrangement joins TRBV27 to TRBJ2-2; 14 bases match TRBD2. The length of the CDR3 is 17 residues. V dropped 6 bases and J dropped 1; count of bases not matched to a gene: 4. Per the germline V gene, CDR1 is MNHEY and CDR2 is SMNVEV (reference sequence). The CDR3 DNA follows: TGTGCCAGCAGGAAGACTAGCGGGGGGGTGAACACCGGGGAGCTGTTTTTT. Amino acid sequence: CASRKTSGGVNTGELFF.

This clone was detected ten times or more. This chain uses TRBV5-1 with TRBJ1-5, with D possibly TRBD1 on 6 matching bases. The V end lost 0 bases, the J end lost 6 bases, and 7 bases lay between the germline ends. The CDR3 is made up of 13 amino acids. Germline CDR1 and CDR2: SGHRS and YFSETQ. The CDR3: CASSLEGGQPQHF. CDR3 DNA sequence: TGCGCCAGCAGCTTGGAAGGGGGTCAGCCCCAGCATTTT.

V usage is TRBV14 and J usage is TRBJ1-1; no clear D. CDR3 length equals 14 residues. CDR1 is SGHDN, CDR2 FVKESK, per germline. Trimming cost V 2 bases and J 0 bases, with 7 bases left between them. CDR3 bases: TGTGCCAGCAGCCAACCCAGATTGAACACTGAAGCTTTCTTT. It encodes CASSQPRLNTEAFF.

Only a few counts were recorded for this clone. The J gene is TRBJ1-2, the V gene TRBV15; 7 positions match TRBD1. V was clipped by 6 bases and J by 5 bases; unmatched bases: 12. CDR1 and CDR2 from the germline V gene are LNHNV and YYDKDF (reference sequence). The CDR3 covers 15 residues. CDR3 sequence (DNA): TGTGCCACCAGGACGGGAGGGGGCTTAGGGTATGGCTACACCTTC. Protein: CATRTGGGLGYGYTF. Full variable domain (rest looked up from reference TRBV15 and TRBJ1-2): DAMVIQNPRYQVTQFGKPVTLSCSQTLNHNVMYWYQQKSSQAPKLLFHYYDKDFNNEADTPDNFQSRRPNTSFCFLDIRSPGLGDTAMYLCATRTGGGLGYGYTFGSGTRLTVV.

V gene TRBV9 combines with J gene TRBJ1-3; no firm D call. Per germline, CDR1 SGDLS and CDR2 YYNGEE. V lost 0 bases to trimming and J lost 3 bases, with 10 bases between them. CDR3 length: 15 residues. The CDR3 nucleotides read TGTGCCAGCAGCGTAGGAGGAATCGGTGGAAACACCATATATTTT. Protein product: CASSVGGIGGNTIYF.

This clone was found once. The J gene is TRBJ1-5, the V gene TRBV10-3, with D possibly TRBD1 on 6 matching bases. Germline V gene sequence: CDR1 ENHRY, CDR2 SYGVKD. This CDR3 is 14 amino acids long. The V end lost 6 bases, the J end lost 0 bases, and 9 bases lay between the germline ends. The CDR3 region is CAIRGQSSNQPQHF. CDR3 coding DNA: TGTGCCATCAGGGGACAATCTAGCAATCAGCCCCAGCATTTT.

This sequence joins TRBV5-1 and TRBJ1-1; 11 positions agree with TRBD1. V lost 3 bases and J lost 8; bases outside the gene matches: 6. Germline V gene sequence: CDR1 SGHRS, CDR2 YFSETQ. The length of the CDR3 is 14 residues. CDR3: CASSSDRDRGEAFF. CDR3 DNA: TGCGCCAGCAGCTCGGACCGGGACAGGGGGGAAGCTTTCTTT.